What follows is one T cell receptor (beta chain) and its context. The data were obtained in a study of Tregs in tolerant kidney transplant recipients. Germline CDR1 reads SNHLY; CDR2 reads FYNNEI. The CDR3 runs 17 residues. The V end lost 0 bases, the J end lost 1 base, and 15 bases lay between the germline ends. The assay was immunoSEQ multiplex PCR, and TCRdb's table has in-frame clones only and misses some. The sample has some 240,000 clones, 84% seen once. The sequence was collected from a human donor in good health. Sequenced: CD4+ T cells from blood. The V call is TRBV2, the J call TRBJ1-1, with D possibly being TRBD1 (5 bases). The CDR3 nucleotides read TGTGCCAGCAGTGAAGCAGGCAGGGTTCCGCCGAACACTGAAGCTTTCTTT. This sequence encodes CASSEAGRVPPNTEAFF.